The present T cell receptor (beta chain) was sequenced within a study of T-cell memory formation after mild COVID-19. The study, taken as a whole, reports: Clones that contracted from day 15 to 85 were balanced CD4/CD8, while later expanders leaned CD4+.

This clonotype was recorded once. Its target is not known. Germline lookup yields CDR1 SGHVS and CDR2 FNYEAQ. The CDR3 runs to 15 residues. V was shortened by 0 bases and J by 9 bases, with 14 bases between the two germline ends. TCRdb re-analysed the 5' RACE reads in MiXCR, keeping a single row per CDR3 protein. The table shows about 340,000 distinct CDR3 sequences, with 13% occurring only once. This sequence originates from a man aged 18 to 35 who had mild COVID-19 (a few samples of this study predate the infection). Cell type and time point are not known. The sequenced sample consisted of PBMCs or a T cell subset sorted from them (not recorded which). The chain couples TRBV7-6 to TRBJ2-2; D may be TRBD2 (6 bases). The CDR3 region has the DNA TGTGCCAGCAGCTTAGCGCTTGGGGGGAACCGGGAGCTGTTTTTT. Residues: CASSLALGGNRELFF.